This T cell receptor (beta chain) was recovered during a study of molecular identifiers for immune sequencing clone quantification. Study-wide results and limits: The share of molecules held by clones above 20 RNA copies was over 99% in effector cells and under 1% in naive cells.

Trimming removed 6 bases at V and 3 bases at J, with 18 bases between. Germline V CDR1 and CDR2: ENHRY, SYGVKD. The CDR3 has 15 amino acids. As for this clonotype: Its antigen is still unknown.

From the PCR reads, TCRdb called clonotypes with MiXCR, one entry per CDR3 protein. In the table there are more than 550,000 distinct CDR3 sequences, roughly 23% of which are singletons. This clonotype originated in a human donor in good health. Some libraries in this study had Jurkat cell RNA spiked in. The chain has TRBV10-3 and TRBJ2-7; TRBD2 is a possible D gene (6 bases). The sequenced sample consisted of naive CD8+ T cells from blood, with Jurkat cell RNA spiked in. Stated subset: FACS-sorted CD8+CD4-CCR7+CD45RA+ naive T cells. The chain's CDR3 is CAIRSAGGANYEQYF. The CDR3 nucleotides read TGTGCCATCAGATCAGCTGGCGGGGCTAACTACGAGCAGTACTTC.